What follows is one T cell receptor beta chain and its context. Germline CDR1 SGDLS, CDR2 YYNGEE. Trimming at V came to 0 bases and at J to 4 bases, leaving 2 bases not matched to a gene. The CDR3 has 14 residues. This record comes from a study of T cell responses to AZD1222 COVID-19 vaccine. Here immunoSEQ multiplex PCR was the method, and the copy in TCRdb shows in-frame clones only, minus some. Of about 53,000 clones detected, approximately 84% appear once; the ten largest clones hold roughly 27%. This clonotype was obtained from an adult in good health. The source was peripheral blood, collected on day 0 of AZD1222 vaccination. The chain recombines TRBV9 with TRBJ2-5; 8 nucleotides line up with TRBD2. The CDR3 DNA sequence: TGTGCCAGCAGCGTAGCGGGAGGGTCAGAGACCCAGTACTTC. This gives the protein CASSVAGGSETQYF.